One and the same sample provided the 6 T cell receptor beta chains below, sequenced in a study of technical replicates of blood from a few donors (dated by TCRdb to between 2016 and 2019). The method behind the library was the immunoSEQ multiplex PCR assay. The table was pulled from immuneACCESS by TCRdb, which kept in-frame rearrangements only. Such tables lose some clones; where checked, under half of the loss comes from unresolved V genes, and the rest has no known cause. The sample yields 50,000 or so clones; around nine tenths were counted once. About 3.6% of the sample is in the top ten clones. Material: PBMCs. Source of these receptors: a human donor in good health. Some clones in this sample may be carry-over from other donors' samples.

The J gene is TRBJ2-7, the V gene TRBV19; the D gene is possibly TRBD2 (6 bases). Germline V gives CDR1 LNHDA, CDR2 SQIVND (reference sequence). The CDR3 is 13 residues long. Trimming removed 6 bases at V and 4 bases at J, with 13 bases between. CDR3 nucleotides: TGTGCCAGTAGGGGGGGTACCAATTACGAGCAGTACTTC. Its protein is CASRGGTNYEQYF.

J is TRBJ1-5 and V is TRBV11-2; D is undetermined. This CDR3 is built from 14 residues. With 4 bases removed from V and 1 base from J, the gap between germline ends came to 8 bases. Germline CDR1 and CDR2: SGHAT and FQNNGV. CDR3 amino acids: CASSSHPSNQPQHF. The CDR3, as DNA: TGTGCCAGCAGCTCACATCCGAGCAATCAGCCCCAGCATTTT. Drawing the rest from reference TRBV11-2 and TRBJ1-5, the complete variable domain is EAGVAQSPRYKIIEKRQSVAFWCNPISGHATLYWYQQILGQGPKLLIQFQNNGVVDDSQLPKDRFSAERLKGVDSTLKIQPAKLEDSAVYLCASSSHPSNQPQHFGDGTRLSIL.

The CDR3 DNA reads TGTGCCAGCAGTGACGGGCAGGGGGCGAACACCGGGGAGCTGTTTTTT. It codes for CASSDGQGANTGELFF. This chain connects TRBV6-1 to TRBJ2-2; TRBD1 aligns across 7 bases. This CDR3 region has 16 residues. Trimming at V came to 3 bases and at J to 0 bases, leaving 4 bases not matched to a gene. Germline CDR1 MNHNS, CDR2 SASEGT.

This clone turned up a few times. This chain joins TRBV6-1 and TRBJ2-7; 9 nucleotides agree with TRBD1. Germline values: CDR1 MNHNS, CDR2 SASEGT. J was trimmed by 3 bases and V by 6 bases; bases with no gene match: 6. CDR3 size: 14 residues. The CDR3: CASRAGTGYYEQYF. The CDR3 DNA is TGTGCCAGCAGAGCCGGGACAGGGTACTACGAGCAGTACTTC.

This chain joins TRBV18 and TRBJ1-5; D unclear. CDR1 KGHSH and CDR2 LQKENI come from the germline V gene. V gave up 3 bases and J gave up 4 bases, with 4 bases separating them. The CDR3 is made up of 12 amino acids. This CDR3 reads CASSPRNQPQHF. The CDR3 DNA reads TGTGCCAGCTCACCCCGTAATCAGCCCCAGCATTTT. The full variable domain, completed using reference TRBV18 and TRBJ1-5, is NAGVMQNPRHLVRRRGQEARLRCSPMKGHSHVYWYRQLPEEGLKFMVYLQKENIIDESGMPKERFSAEFPKEGPSILRIQQVVRGDSAAYFCASSPRNQPQHFGDGTRLSIL.

This rearrangement joins TRBV5-1 to TRBJ2-3; D remains ambiguous. Germline V gene data show CDR1 as SGHRS and CDR2 as YFSETQ. The V gene lost 2 bases and the J gene lost 3 bases, with 10 bases spanning the gap. The CDR3 has 14 amino acids. In nucleotides, the CDR3 is TGCGCCAGCAGCTTTACAGAAGGTACAGATACGCAGTATTTT. Its translation is CASSFTEGTDTQYF.